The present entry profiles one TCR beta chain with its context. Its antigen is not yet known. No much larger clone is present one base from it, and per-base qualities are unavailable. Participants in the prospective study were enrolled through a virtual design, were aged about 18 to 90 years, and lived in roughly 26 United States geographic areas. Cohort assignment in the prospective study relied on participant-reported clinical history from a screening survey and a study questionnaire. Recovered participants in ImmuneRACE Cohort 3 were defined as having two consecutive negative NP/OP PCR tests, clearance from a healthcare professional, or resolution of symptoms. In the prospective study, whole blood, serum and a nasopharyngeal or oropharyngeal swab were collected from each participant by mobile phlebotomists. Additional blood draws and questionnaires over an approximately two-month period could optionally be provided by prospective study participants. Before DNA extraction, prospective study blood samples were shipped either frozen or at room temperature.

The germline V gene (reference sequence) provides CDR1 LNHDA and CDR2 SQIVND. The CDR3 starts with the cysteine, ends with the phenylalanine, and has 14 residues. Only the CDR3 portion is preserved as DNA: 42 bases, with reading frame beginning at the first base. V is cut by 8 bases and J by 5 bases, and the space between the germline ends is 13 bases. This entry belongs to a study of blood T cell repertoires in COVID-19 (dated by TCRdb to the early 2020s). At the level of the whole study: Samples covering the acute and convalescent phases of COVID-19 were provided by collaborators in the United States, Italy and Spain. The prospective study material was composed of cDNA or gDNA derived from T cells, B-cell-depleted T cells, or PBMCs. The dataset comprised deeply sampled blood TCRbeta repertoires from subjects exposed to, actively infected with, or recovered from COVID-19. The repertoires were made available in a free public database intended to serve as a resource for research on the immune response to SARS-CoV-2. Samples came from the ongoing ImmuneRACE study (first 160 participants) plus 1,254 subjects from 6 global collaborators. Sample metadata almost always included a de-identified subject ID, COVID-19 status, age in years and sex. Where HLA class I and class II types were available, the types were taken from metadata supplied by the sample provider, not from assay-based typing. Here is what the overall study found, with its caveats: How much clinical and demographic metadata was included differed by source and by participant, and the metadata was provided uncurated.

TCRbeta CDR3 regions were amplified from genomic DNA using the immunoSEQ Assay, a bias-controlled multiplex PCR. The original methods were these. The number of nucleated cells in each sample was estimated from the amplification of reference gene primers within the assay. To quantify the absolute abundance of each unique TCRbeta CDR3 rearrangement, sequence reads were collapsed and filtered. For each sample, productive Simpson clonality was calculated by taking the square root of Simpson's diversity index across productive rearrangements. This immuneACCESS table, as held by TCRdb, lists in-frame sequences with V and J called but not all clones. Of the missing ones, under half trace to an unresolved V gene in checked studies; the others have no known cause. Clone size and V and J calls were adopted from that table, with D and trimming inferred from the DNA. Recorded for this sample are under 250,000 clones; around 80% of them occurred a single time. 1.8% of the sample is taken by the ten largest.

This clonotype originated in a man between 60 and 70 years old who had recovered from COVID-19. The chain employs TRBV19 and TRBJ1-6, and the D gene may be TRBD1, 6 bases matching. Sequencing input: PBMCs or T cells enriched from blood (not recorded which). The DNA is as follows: TGTGCCAGTCTTCCGGGACATAATAATTCACCCCTCCACTTT. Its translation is CASLPGHNNSPLHF.